What follows are 26 T cell receptor beta chains derived from one specimen sequenced in a study of cytomegalovirus exposure and HLA in healthy donors (dated by TCRdb to 2015 to 2018). Libraries were prepared through the immunoSEQ multiplex PCR assay. For the multiplex PCR, a mixture combining 60 forward primers for TCR Vbeta segments and 13 reverse primers for TCR Jbeta segments was used. Held by TCRdb, this immuneACCESS table contains in-frame sequences only and omits some clones. Under half of the omission traces to an unresolved V gene where checked; the cause of the rest is unknown. The sample has around 130,000 clones on record, under 85% of them singletons. The top ten clonotypes cover roughly 5.8% of the sample. The sample was PBMCs. Every receptor here comes from a man between 18 and 35 years old in good health and CMV-seropositive.

The rearrangement uses TRBV28 and TRBJ1-5; 7 bases align to TRBD1. V trimming: 5 bases; J trimming: 9 bases; junction bases outside the gene matches: 16. In germline, CDR1 is MDHEN, CDR2 SYDVKM. The CDR3 is made up of 16 amino acids. The CDR3 reads CASSRDRAYLFRPQHF. CDR3 DNA sequence: TGTGCCAGCAGTCGAGACAGGGCCTATCTTTTCCGGCCCCAGCATTTT.

This clone has just a few counts. The V gene is TRBV6-5, the J gene TRBJ2-1, with D perhaps matching TRBD2 (6 bases). Germline CDR1 and CDR2: MNHEY and SVGAGI. Trimming removed 6 bases from V and 10 bases from J, with 13 bases in between. The CDR3 is 12 residues long. CDR3 loop: CASSLFRGEQFF. The CDR3 DNA is TGTGCCAGCAGCCTCTTCCGGGGGGAGCAGTTCTTC.

This chain links TRBV27 with TRBJ1-6; D perhaps matches TRBD1 (5 bases). The CDR3 has 15 residues. Trimming removed 3 bases from V and 7 bases from J, with 13 bases in between. Germline V gives CDR1 MNHEY, CDR2 SMNVEV (reference sequence). In nucleotides, the CDR3 is TGTGCCAGCAGTTTGGTGCAGGGTAGCAATTCACCCCTCCACTTT. It encodes CASSLVQGSNSPLHF.

This chain joins TRBV7-9 and TRBJ2-1; TRBD2 matches at 9 bases. The CDR3 spans 17 residues. Germline CDR1 SEHNR, CDR2 FQNEAQ (reference sequence). V gave up 7 bases and J gave up 7 bases; unmatched junction bases: 17. In DNA form, the CDR3 reads TGTGCCAGCATCCGTCTGGCTAGCGGGAATAGGGCGAATGAGCAGTTCTTC. This sequence encodes CASIRLASGNRANEQFF.

This chain uses TRBV28 with TRBJ1-4; 8 bases line up with TRBD1. The CDR3 extends over 15 amino acids. Trimming removed 4 bases from V and 3 bases from J; junction bases left unmatched: 4. CDR1 and CDR2 from the germline V gene are MDHEN and SYDVKM. CDR3 region: CASSSDRVANEKLFF. The CDR3 DNA sequence: TGTGCCAGCAGTTCGGACAGGGTCGCTAATGAAAAACTGTTTTTT.

This rearrangement joins TRBV5-6 to TRBJ2-1; 9 nucleotides align to TRBD1. Germline CDR1 and CDR2: SGHDT and YYEEEE. The trim removed 3 bases at V and 3 bases at J, leaving 4 bases unmatched. The CDR3 loop spans 15 amino acids. The CDR3 coding sequence is TGTGCCAGCAGCTGGGGACAGGGAGGCTACAATGAGCAGTTCTTC. Protein: CASSWGQGGYNEQFF.

The chain is built from TRBV25-1 and TRBJ2-3; 10 nucleotides line up with TRBD2. The CDR3 sequence is 16 residues long. The junction had 5 bases not matched to a gene; V was cut back by 4 bases and J by 1 base. The V gene's germline CDR1 is MGHDK and CDR2 SYGVNS. CDR3 region: CASSVLTSGGTDTQYF. The CDR3 DNA is TGTGCCAGCAGTGTTTTAACTAGCGGGGGCACAGATACGCAGTATTTT.

This clone was detected only a few times. The V call is TRBV4-2, the J call TRBJ1-4; tentatively, D is TRBD1 (6 bases). CDR3 length: 15 residues. Germline loops: CDR1 LGHNA, CDR2 YNFKEQ. V was shortened by 4 bases and J by 8 bases, with 17 bases between the two germline ends. The DNA for the CDR3 is TGTGCCAGCAGCCCCAGCGGGGGGCAGGGAGAAAAACTGTTTTTT. It yields the protein CASSPSGGQGEKLFF.

The chain employs TRBV4-1 and TRBJ2-5; TRBD2 aligns across 8 bases. J lost 0 bases, V lost 1 base, and 1 base had no gene match. The CDR3 loop spans 15 amino acids. Germline V gives CDR1 MGHRA, CDR2 YSYEKL. The CDR3 sequence: CASSQVGGDQETQYF. CDR3 nucleotide sequence: TGCGCCAGCAGCCAAGTCGGGGGGGACCAAGAGACCCAGTACTTC.

The chain has TRBV2 and TRBJ1-4; 9 bases match TRBD1. V was clipped by 6 bases and J by 8 bases; unmatched bases: 4. The germline V gene has CDR1 SNHLY and CDR2 FYNNEI. The CDR3 loop spans 13 amino acids. CDR3 protein: CASRPGQGEKLFF. The CDR3 DNA is TGTGCCAGCAGACCGGGACAGGGAGAAAAACTGTTTTTT.

The J gene is TRBJ1-2, the V gene TRBV7-3; D not certain. Germline V CDR1 and CDR2: SGHTA, FQGTGA. The CDR3 contains 15 residues. V was pared by 5 bases and J by 3 bases, with 16 bases between. This CDR3 is CASSPGGKEDYGYTF. The CDR3 bases are TGTGCCAGCAGCCCGGGAGGGAAGGAGGACTATGGCTACACCTTC.

The chain has TRBV7-9 and TRBJ1-2, with TRBD1 matching 9 bases. Per germline, CDR1 SEHNR and CDR2 FQNEAQ (reference sequence). This CDR3 contains 15 residues. J was trimmed by 7 bases and V by 1 base; bases with no gene match: 7. The DNA for the CDR3 is TGTGCCAGCAGCTTAGGGACAGGGGAGAAGCGTGGCTACACCTTC. Encoded protein: CASSLGTGEKRGYTF.

V and J are TRBV6-5 and TRBJ1-2; 9 bases match TRBD1. This CDR3 is 13 amino acids long. V was clipped by 6 bases and J by 4 bases; unmatched bases: 3. The V gene's germline CDR1 is MNHEY and CDR2 SVGAGI. CDR3 sequence: CASRETGGYGYTF. In nucleotides, the CDR3 is TGTGCCAGCAGAGAGACAGGGGGCTATGGCTACACCTTC.

The chain joins TRBV4-1 to TRBJ1-1; tentative D call: TRBD1 (5 bases). Germline V CDR1 and CDR2: MGHRA, YSYEKL. Trimming left V 4 bases short and J 11 bases short, with 20 bases between. The CDR3 runs to 14 residues. This CDR3 reads CASSPSGTRREAFF. The CDR3 DNA reads as TGCGCCAGCAGCCCCTCAGGGACGAGGAGGGAGGCTTTCTTT.

Comment on this clone: The junction departs from germline at one end; a sequencing error may be responsible. The chain is built from TRBV5-1 and TRBJ2-7, with D perhaps TRBD2 (5 bases). Germline V CDR1 and CDR2: SGHRS, YFSETQ. This CDR3 has 13 residues. The CDR3 loop reads CASSLADDYERYF. DNA of the CDR3: TGCGCCAGCAGCTTGGCAGATGACTACGAGCGGTACTTC.

In the case of this clone: An end of the junction does not agree with germline; a read error may underlie this. J is TRBJ2-4 and V is TRBV25-1; TRBD1 matches at 9 bases. This CDR3 region has 15 residues. Germline V CDR1 and CDR2: MGHDK, SYGVNS. CDR3 in DNA: TGTGCCAGCAGTGAACTTGGGACAGGGTTTAACAGTCAGTACTTC. Translation gives CASSELGTGFNSQYF.

J is TRBJ1-3 and V is TRBV19; TRBD1 agrees at 11 bases. J lost 3 bases, V lost 8 bases, and 9 bases had no gene match. Germline values: CDR1 LNHDA, CDR2 SQIVND (reference sequence). The CDR3 covers 16 residues. This CDR3 reads CASLPGTGGGGNTIYF. CDR3 in DNA: TGTGCCAGTCTACCCGGGACAGGGGGAGGTGGAAACACCATATATTTT.

As to this clone: The junction shows a germline mismatch at one end, possibly a read error. This rearrangement joins TRBV7-7 to TRBJ2-1; tentatively, D is TRBD2 (5 bases). This CDR3 spans 12 amino acids. Germline V gives CDR1 SSHAT, CDR2 FNYEAQ (reference sequence). CDR3 protein: CASSSSGSEQFF. In DNA, the CDR3 is TGTGCTAGCAGCTCAAGCGGCTCCGAGCAGTTCTTC.

The chain joins TRBV5-6 to TRBJ2-5; the D gene is possibly TRBD2 (6 bases). Germline-derived CDR1 and CDR2 are SGHDT and YYEEEE. V shed 3 bases and J shed 7 bases, with 19 bases lying between them. The CDR3 covers 15 residues. The CDR3 reads CASSWDVDGRVTQYF. The DNA of the CDR3 is TGTGCCAGCAGCTGGGATGTTGACGGGAGAGTGACCCAGTACTTC.

The rearrangement links TRBV7-9 to TRBJ1-2; possible D gene TRBD1, 6 bases. CDR1 and CDR2 (germline): SEHNR, FQNEAQ (reference sequence). Trimming pared 5 bases from V and 7 bases from J, leaving 20 bases between. The CDR3 has 15 amino acids. Written as DNA, the CDR3 is TGTGCCAGCAGCCTAACGGACAGTGGGATTCGTGGCTACACCTTC. Residues: CASSLTDSGIRGYTF.

This clone was seen a handful of times. The chain combines TRBV5-8 with TRBJ1-1; TRBD1 aligns across 8 bases. This CDR3 is 17 amino acids long. V shed 0 bases and J 3 bases; nucleotides not matched to a gene: 10. Germline-derived CDR1 and CDR2 are SGHTS and YDEGEE. DNA of the CDR3: TGTGCCAGCAGCTTGGCACAGGGGGAGAGGTGGGACACTGAAGCTTTCTTT. Its protein is CASSLAQGERWDTEAFF. The whole variable domain, filled in from reference TRBV5-8 and TRBJ1-1, reads EAGVTQSPTHLIKTRGQQATLRCSPISGHTSVYWYQQALGLGLQFLLWYDEGEERNRGNFPPRFSGRQFPNYSSELNVNALELEDSALYLCASSLAQGERWDTEAFFGQGTRLTVV.

The chain couples TRBV7-2 to TRBJ2-1; D is possibly TRBD2 (6 bases). V was shortened by 5 bases and J by 4 bases, with 15 bases between the two germline ends. The CDR3 loop spans 15 amino acids. The germline V gene encodes CDR1 SGHTA and CDR2 FQGNSA. The DNA for the CDR3 is TGTGCCAGCAGCCAGTCGGGACTTACGTACAATGAGCAGTTCTTC. It translates to CASSQSGLTYNEQFF.

The chain links TRBV2 to TRBJ2-7, with D maybe TRBD1 (6 bases). From germline, CDR1 is SNHLY and CDR2 FYNNEI. The CDR3 totals 12 residues. Trimming left V 7 bases short and J 3 bases short, with 10 bases between. The CDR3 is CASTPDSYEQYF. The CDR3 nucleotides read TGTGCCAGCACCCCGGACAGCTACGAGCAGTACTTC.

This clone was detected a few times. This chain joins TRBV11-3 and TRBJ2-1; 7 bases line up with TRBD1. This CDR3 comprises 15 residues. V shed 5 bases and J 2 bases; nucleotides not matched to a gene: 6. CDR1 is SGHNT, CDR2 YENEEA, per germline. CDR3 sequence: CASSARDRAYNEQFF. CDR3 nucleotides: TGTGCCAGCAGCGCCCGGGACAGAGCCTACAATGAGCAGTTCTTC.

This sequence joins TRBV5-4 and TRBJ2-5; 8 nucleotides line up with TRBD2. The germline CDR1 and CDR2 sequences are SGHNT and YYREEE (reference sequence). The V and J ends lost 0 bases and 3 bases, in that order; junction bases with no gene match: 10. This CDR3 has 17 amino acids. The CDR3 sequence is CASSLARGTSREETQYF. CDR3 DNA sequence: TGTGCCAGCAGCTTGGCCCGTGGGACTAGTCGGGAAGAGACCCAGTACTTC.

The chain recombines TRBV7-3 with TRBJ1-2; D might be TRBD1 (6 bases). Germline CDR1 is SGHTA and CDR2 is FQGTGA. The CDR3 totals 15 residues. Trimming left V 0 bases short and J 7 bases short, with 15 bases between. CDR3 amino acids: CASSLTGQPSGGYTF. The CDR3 region has the DNA TGTGCCAGCAGCTTAACCGGACAGCCCTCCGGTGGCTACACCTTC.